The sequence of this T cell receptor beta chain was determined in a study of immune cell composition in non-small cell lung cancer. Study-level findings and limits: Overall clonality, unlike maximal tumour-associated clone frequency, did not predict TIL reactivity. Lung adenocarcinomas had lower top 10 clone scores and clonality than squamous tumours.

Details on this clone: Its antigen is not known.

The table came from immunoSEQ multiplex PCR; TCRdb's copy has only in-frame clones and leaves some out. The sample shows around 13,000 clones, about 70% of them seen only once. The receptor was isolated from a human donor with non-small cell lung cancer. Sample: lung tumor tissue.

The CDR3 loop is CASSLGGRRETQYF. The CDR3 coding sequence is TGTGCCAGCAGCTTGGGCGGGAGAAGAGAGACCCAGTACTTC. The J gene is TRBJ2-5, the V gene TRBV5-4; 7 bases fit TRBD2. This CDR3 comprises 14 residues. Germline loops: CDR1 SGHNT, CDR2 YYREEE (reference sequence). V shed 0 bases, J shed 4 bases, and the junction held 3 bases outside the gene matches. The full variable domain, with the rest looked up from reference TRBV5-4 and TRBJ2-5, is ETGVTQSPTHLIKTRGQQVTLRCSSQSGHNTVSWYQQALGQGPQFIFQYYREEENGRGNFPPRFSGLQFPNYSSELNVNALELDDSALYLCASSLGGRRETQYFGPGTRLLVL.